The clone carrying this TCR beta chain was observed a handful of times. What it recognizes is unknown. The data originate from a study of T cells in Graves' hyperthyroidism and ophthalmopathy. General study results and limits: The model anticipated ophthalmopathy a median about six months pre-onset.

Amplified TCR beta CDR3 regions derived from RNA transcripts. The HTBI primer set served for first-round RT-PCR of the TCR CDR3. TCRdb ran MiXCR on the multiplex PCR reads and lists one entry per CDR3 protein. The sample holds some 340,000 distinct CDR3 sequences, approximately 13% seen once. Germline CDR1 and CDR2: KGHDR and SFDVKD. The V gene lost 12 bases and the J gene lost 3 bases, with 16 bases spanning the gap. The CDR3 runs 13 residues. The sequenced material came from blood. The chain combines TRBV24-1 with TRBJ1-1; no definite D call. The receptor's source is a woman in her thirties or forties with Graves' ophthalmopathy. The CDR3 loop is CAASDEGYTEAFF. CDR3 bases: TGTGCCGCCTCGGATGAGGGCTACACTGAAGCTTTCTTT.